These T cell receptor beta chains were read from a single sample in a study of cytomegalovirus exposure and HLA in healthy donors. Sequenced by immunoSEQ multiplex PCR; TCRdb stores in-frame clones only, minus some. The sample holds 85,000 to 130,000 clones, 76% seen once. The sequencing input was PBMCs. The receptors come from a woman aged 50 to 60 in good health and CMV-seropositive. CDR3s include the opening cysteine and the closing phenylalanine or tryptophan. Fields, in order: J gene, V gene, D gene, clone size, CDR3 protein. The D gene is left open where the match is weak. Clone size appears in some rows only: once, few, many, or a class for an expanded clone.

>TRBJ2-2|TRBV7-3|NA|NA
CASSFQGSETGELFF
>TRBJ1-1|TRBV15|NA|NA
CATSVTGQDGEAFF
>TRBJ2-5|TRBV9|TRBD2|NA
CASSVGASGHQETQYF
>TRBJ1-2|TRBV20-1|NA|few
CSASNTNGYTF
>TRBJ2-7|TRBV9|NA|NA
CASNPGGRAYEQYF
>TRBJ1-6|TRBV7-9|NA|NA
CASSSTATGRRNSPLHF
>TRBJ2-1|TRBV11-1|TRBD2|NA
CASRAGLNSYNEQFF
>TRBJ2-7|TRBV27|TRBD2|few
CASSDSGSLYEQYF
>TRBJ1-1|TRBV9|NA|few
CASSTSVQNTEAFF
>TRBJ1-4|TRBV4-1|NA|NA
CASSPRRVPVEANEKLFF
>TRBJ2-2|TRBV19|TRBD1|NA
CASSIERGPNTGELFF
>TRBJ1-1|TRBV2|NA|NA
CASTGGKAEAFF
>TRBJ1-3|TRBV11-2|NA|once
CASSPQGIGGNTIYF
>TRBJ2-5|TRBV7-9|TRBD2|NA
CASSLASPLAGETQYF
>TRBJ1-2|TRBV6-1|NA|once
CASSNLTEHYGYTF
>TRBJ2-7|TRBV7-8|TRBD2|NA
CASSSSGVFSYEQYF
>TRBJ2-7|TRBV2|TRBD1|NA
CASRGTGGGYEQYF
>TRBJ2-5|TRBV25-1|TRBD2|NA
CASSVGEGRETQYF
>TRBJ2-7|TRBV9|TRBD1|few
CASSKTGTGFNEQYF
>TRBJ1-1|TRBV19|TRBD1|once
CASSIVGTGGTEAFF